Presented here are 23 T cell receptor beta chains from one specimen sequenced in a study of T cell repertoires in aging, cancer and after chemotherapy. Peripheral blood genomic DNA, not sorted cells or RNA, was the template. TRB rearrangements spanning V, D and J were amplified using mixed TRB-A/B primers. TCRdb fed the multiplex PCR reads into MiXCR, producing one record per CDR3 protein. The sample records several thousand distinct CDR3 sequences, 54% being singletons. What was sequenced was blood. These receptors all come from a human donor with a solid tumor.

Only one count was recorded for this clonotype. The chain links TRBV12-3 or TRBV12-4 to TRBJ1-3; 8 bases are a match to TRBD1. The CDR3 runs to 13 residues. Losses at the gene ends were 8 bases for V and 3 bases for J; bases not matched to a gene: 3. CDR3 coding DNA: TGTGCCAGCCGGACAGGGATTGGAAACACCATATATTTT. This encodes CASRTGIGNTIYF.

This chain uses TRBV5-1 with TRBJ1-2, with TRBD1 matching 7 bases. Germline CDR1 and CDR2: SGHRS and YFSETQ. The CDR3 consists of 17 residues. Losses at the gene ends were 4 bases for V and 1 base for J; bases not matched to a gene: 13. The CDR3, as DNA: TGCGCCAGCAGCCCCGGGACAGACCCAACCTTTAACTATGGCTACACCTTC. Amino acids: CASSPGTDPTFNYGYTF. The variable domain in full, completed from reference TRBV5-1 and TRBJ1-2, reads KAGVTQTPRYLIKTRGQQVTLSCSPISGHRSVSWYQQTPGQGLQFLFEYFSETQRNKGNFPGRFSGRQFSNSRSEMNVSTLELGDSALYLCASSPGTDPTFNYGYTFGSGTRLTVV.

This clonotype appeared a few times. The chain links TRBV27 to TRBJ1-5; no definite D call. With 3 bases removed from V and 0 bases from J, the gap between germline ends came to 3 bases. Germline V CDR1 and CDR2: MNHEY, SMNVEV (reference sequence). CDR3 length: 13 residues. The CDR3 region has the DNA TGTGCCAGCAGTTTCTATAGCAATCAGCCCCAGCATTTT. It codes for CASSFYSNQPQHF.

J is TRBJ1-1 and V is TRBV7-3; D is uncertain. V was cut by 1 base and J by 0 bases, with 6 bases left in between. There are 14 residues in the CDR3. Germline CDR1 and CDR2: SGHTA and FQGTGA. The CDR3 coding sequence is TGTGCCAGCAGCTTAAATAGGCTGAACACTGAAGCTTTCTTT. Encoded protein: CASSLNRLNTEAFF.

This clonotype was seen only once. J is TRBJ2-7 and V is TRBV20-1; 7 bases fit TRBD1. Germline V gene sequence: CDR1 DFQATT, CDR2 SNEGSKA (reference sequence). The CDR3 is 14 amino acids. Trimming took 1 base from V and 3 from J; bases not matched to a gene: 6. The CDR3 DNA sequence: TGCAGTGCTAGAGGGCGAGGGGGCCTCTACGAGCAGTACTTC. As protein: CSARGRGGLYEQYF.

This clonotype was seen once. J is TRBJ2-1 and V is TRBV4-3; D unclear. The CDR3 extends over 13 amino acids. Germline values: CDR1 LGHNA, CDR2 YSLEER. V was pared by 2 bases and J by 7 bases, with 9 bases between. The CDR3 sequence is CASSQSRRNEQFF. The CDR3 DNA reads as TGCGCCAGCAGCCAATCCCGACGAAATGAGCAGTTCTTC.

With respect to this clonotype: Compared with germline, one end of the junction differs, possibly owing to a read error. The chain joins TRBV5-6 to TRBJ2-1; TRBD1 is a possible D gene (5 bases). The CDR3 runs to 15 residues. Germline V lookup: CDR1 SGHDT, CDR2 YYEEEE. The CDR3 loop is CASSLQAGIYNEQFF. CDR3 in DNA: TGCGCCAGCAGCTTGCAGGCAGGGATCTACAATGAGCAGTTCTTC.

This chain connects TRBV10-1 to TRBJ1-2; D perhaps matches TRBD1 (5 bases). In germline, CDR1 is WNHNN, CDR2 SYGVQD (reference sequence). V was cut by 10 bases and J by 2 bases, with 23 bases left in between. The length of the CDR3 is 16 residues. CDR3: CAKTPGLKRGNYGYTF. CDR3 in DNA: TGCGCCAAGACTCCGGGACTAAAAAGGGGAAACTATGGCTACACCTTC.

This clonotype appeared once. The V gene is TRBV6-2 or TRBV6-3, the J gene TRBJ1-5, with D unresolved. The CDR3 is made up of 13 amino acids. The germline V and J ends were trimmed by 2 bases and 4 bases, with 6 bases remaining between them. CDR1 and CDR2 from the germline V gene are MNHEY and SVGEGT. This CDR3 reads CASSYGLNQPQHF. The CDR3 DNA reads as TGTGCCAGCAGTTACGGGCTAAATCAGCCCCAGCATTTT.

V and J are TRBV7-9 and TRBJ1-1, with TRBD1 matching over 9 bases. This CDR3 comprises 13 residues. The germline gives CDR1 SEHNR, CDR2 FQNEAQ (reference sequence). The V and J ends lost 5 bases and 6 bases, in that order; junction bases with no gene match: 4. The CDR3 region has the DNA TGTGCCAGCAGCCGGGACAGGGAATCTGAAGCTTTCTTT. It encodes CASSRDRESEAFF.

The gene calls are TRBV19 and TRBJ1-1; 7 bases fit TRBD1. The V and J ends lost 11 bases and 4 bases, in that order; junction bases with no gene match: 13. CDR1 and CDR2 (germline): LNHDA, SQIVND (reference sequence). This CDR3 has 14 amino acids. In nucleotides, the CDR3 is TGTGCCTCCCGCCAGGGGGGTTTGGCCACTGAAGCTTTCTTT. Translation: CASRQGGLATEAFF.

The chain uses TRBV7-3 and TRBJ2-1; unclear D gene. The CDR3 runs 15 residues. V was pared by 1 base and J by 2 bases, with 9 bases between. Germline V lookup: CDR1 SGHTA, CDR2 FQGTGA. CDR3 sequence reads: CASSLRAVPYNEQFF. The CDR3 DNA reads as TGTGCCAGCAGCTTAAGGGCGGTACCCTACAATGAGCAGTTCTTC.

J is TRBJ2-5 and V is TRBV20-1; D remains unclear. Between the trimmed V and J ends, which lost 1 base and 4 bases, there was a span of 10 bases. CDR1 is DFQATT and CDR2 is SNEGSKA in the germline V gene (reference sequence). The CDR3 extends over 13 amino acids. For the CDR3, the DNA is TGCAGTGCTAGAGCCCCAGGCGGAGAGACCCAGTACTTC. This encodes CSARAPGGETQYF.

This clonotype came up a few times. The J gene is TRBJ1-5, the V gene TRBV10-3; unclear D gene. In germline, CDR1 is ENHRY, CDR2 SYGVKD. The length of the CDR3 is 13 residues. The V end was cut by 2 bases, the J end by 0 bases, with 2 bases between. The DNA of the CDR3 is TGTGCCATCAGTGAGGTTAGCAATCAGCCCCAGCATTTT. Translation: CAISEVSNQPQHF.

This clonotype was seen a few times. This chain connects TRBV19 to TRBJ1-5, with a weak D call TRBD1 (6 bases). The CDR3 sequence is 12 residues long. Germline V gene data show CDR1 as LNHDA and CDR2 as SQIVND (reference sequence). V gave up 6 bases and J gave up 6 bases, with 9 bases separating them. CDR3 in DNA: TGTGCCAGTAGCGGGGGCGGTCAGCCCCAGCATTTT. This sequence encodes CASSGGGQPQHF.

This sequence joins TRBV6-2 or TRBV6-3 and TRBJ1-2, with D tentatively TRBD1 (5 bases). Germline loops: CDR1 MNHEY, CDR2 SVGEGT. V was trimmed by 7 bases and J by 4 bases, leaving 16 bases between them. CDR3 size: 14 residues. The CDR3, as DNA: TGTGCCAGCACCATAAGGTCCCAGGGCTATGGCTACACCTTC. It is translated as CASTIRSQGYGYTF.

The gene calls are TRBV12-3 or TRBV12-4 and TRBJ1-2, with TRBD1 as a possible D gene (5 bases). CDR3 length: 14 amino acids. V gave up 6 bases and J gave up 3 bases, with 14 bases separating them. Written as DNA, the CDR3 is TGTGCCAGCAGCCGGAGGTTAGGGGACTATGGCTACACCTTC. Protein sequence: CASSRRLGDYGYTF.

The rearrangement uses TRBV7-2 and TRBJ2-7, with 9 bases that match TRBD2. The CDR3 length is 14 residues. The V segment lost 5 bases and the J segment 4 bases; nucleotides outside the gene matches: 6. CDR1 is SGHTA and CDR2 is FQGNSA in the germline V gene. This chain's CDR3 is CASSPGLAEYEQYF. For the CDR3, the DNA is TGTGCCAGCAGCCCGGGACTAGCAGAATACGAGCAGTACTTC.

This chain links TRBV5-1 with TRBJ1-1; 7 bases are a match to TRBD1. V lost 0 bases, J lost 3 bases, and 5 bases stayed unmatched. There are 15 residues in the CDR3. The germline V gene has CDR1 SGHRS and CDR2 YFSETQ. Here the CDR3 reads CASSLVAGGDTEAFF. The CDR3 DNA reads TGCGCCAGCAGCTTGGTGGCAGGGGGGGACACTGAAGCTTTCTTT.

The chain has TRBV20-1 and TRBJ2-3, with 7 bases aligning to TRBD2. Germline V CDR1 and CDR2: DFQATT, SNEGSKA (reference sequence). CDR3 length: 14 residues. The CDR3, as DNA: TGCAGCGTGACATCTAGCGGACACACAGATACGCAGTATTTT. Translation gives CSVTSSGHTDTQYF.

This chain joins TRBV19 and TRBJ1-1; no clear D gene. V lost 6 bases and J lost 5, with 7 bases in between. The CDR3 consists of 11 residues. Germline-derived CDR1 and CDR2 are LNHDA and SQIVND (reference sequence). The CDR3 loop is CASRLLTEAFF. CDR3 bases: TGTGCCAGTAGACTCCTAACTGAAGCTTTCTTT.

The J gene is TRBJ2-7, the V gene TRBV18; D gene unclear. Trimming shortened V by 6 bases and J by 4 bases, and 16 bases separated the two germline ends. This CDR3 comprises 14 residues. Per the germline V gene, CDR1 is KGHSH and CDR2 is LQKENI. CDR3 region: CASSQQGLRYEQYF. CDR3 bases: TGTGCCAGCTCCCAACAAGGGCTGAGGTACGAGCAGTACTTC. The full variable domain, completed using reference TRBV18 and TRBJ2-7, is NAGVMQNPRHLVRRRGQEARLRCSPMKGHSHVYWYRQLPEEGLKFMVYLQKENIIDESGMPKERFSAEFPKEGPSILRIQQVVRGDSAAYFCASSQQGLRYEQYFGPGTRLTVT.

The chain is built from TRBV5-1 and TRBJ1-3; weak D call: TRBD1 (5 bases). V lost 0 bases and J 0 bases, leaving 13 bases between the germline ends. The CDR3 loop spans 17 amino acids. Germline V gene lookup returns CDR1 SGHRS and CDR2 YFSETQ. CDR3 coding DNA: TGCGCCAGCAGCTTGGTAGCTGACAGCCTCTCTGGAAACACCATATATTTT. It encodes CASSLVADSLSGNTIYF.